The entry that follows covers one T cell receptor beta chain sequence. This sample was taken from a study of tumor-infiltrating lymphocytes in primary liver carcinoma. Across the whole study: Staged T1-T3 N0M0, the tumors had sizes that ranged from roughly 4 to 10 cm across.

Unsorted whole blood yielded blood RNA, and germline DNA was extracted as well. Starting material of 450 to 550 ng total RNA yielded TCR beta cDNA via a constant-region primer. Sequencing libraries for TCR beta derived from three nested multiplex PCR rounds that used slightly modified ARM-PCR. The study ran its first two PCR rounds for around 10 cycles each, using TRBV1-TRBV30 forward primers and a C-beta reverse primer. MiXCR was run by TCRdb on the multiplex PCR reads, yielding one entry per CDR3 protein. The table records around 210,000 distinct CDR3 sequences, around 60% of them present only once. The CDR3 is 16 residues long. In germline, CDR1 is SGHRS, CDR2 YFSETQ. J was trimmed by 4 bases and V by 4 bases; bases with no gene match: 9.

Sequencing was performed on peripheral blood. This TCR came from a woman aged 55-75 years with primary liver carcinoma and hepatitis B virus infection. The chain carries TRBV5-1 and TRBJ2-2; the match to TRBD1 covers 8 bases. The CDR3: CASSPQTGDITGELFF. CDR3 in DNA: TGCGCCAGCAGCCCCCAGACAGGGGATATCACCGGGGAGCTGTTTTTT. Full variable domain (rest looked up from reference TRBV5-1 and TRBJ2-2): KAGVTQTPRYLIKTRGQQVTLSCSPISGHRSVSWYQQTPGQGLQFLFEYFSETQRNKGNFPGRFSGRQFSNSRSEMNVSTLELGDSALYLCASSPQTGDITGELFFGEGSRLTVL.